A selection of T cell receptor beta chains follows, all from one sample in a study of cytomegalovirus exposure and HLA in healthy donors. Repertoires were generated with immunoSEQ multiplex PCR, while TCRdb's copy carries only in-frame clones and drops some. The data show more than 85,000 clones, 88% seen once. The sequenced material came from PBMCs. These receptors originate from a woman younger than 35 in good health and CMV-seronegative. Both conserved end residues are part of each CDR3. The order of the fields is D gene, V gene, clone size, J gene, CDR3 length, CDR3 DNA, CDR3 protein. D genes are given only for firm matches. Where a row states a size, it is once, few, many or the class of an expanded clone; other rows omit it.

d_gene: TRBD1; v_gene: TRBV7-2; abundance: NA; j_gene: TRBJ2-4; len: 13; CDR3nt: TGTGCCAGCAGCTATGGGACAGAAAACATTCAGTACTTC; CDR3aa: CASSYGTENIQYF
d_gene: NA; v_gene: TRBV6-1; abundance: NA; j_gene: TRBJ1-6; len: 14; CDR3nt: TGTGCCAGCAGAGAGACACTGGGGGGTTCACCCCTCCACTTT; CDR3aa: CASRETLGGSPLHF
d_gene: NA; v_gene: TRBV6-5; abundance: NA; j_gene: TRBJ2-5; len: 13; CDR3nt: TGTGCCAGCAGGATCAACAGGGAAGAGACCCAGTACTTC; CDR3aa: CASRINREETQYF
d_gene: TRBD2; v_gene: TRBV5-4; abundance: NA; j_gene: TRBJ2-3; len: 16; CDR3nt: TGTGCCAGCAGCGCGACTAGCGGGGGGCGGGCAGATACGCAGTATTTT; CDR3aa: CASSATSGGRADTQYF
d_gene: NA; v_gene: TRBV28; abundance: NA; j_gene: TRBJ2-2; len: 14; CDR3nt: TGTGCCAGCAGTTTAGAATCGCCGGGCGGGGAGCTGTTTTTT; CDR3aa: CASSLESPGGELFF
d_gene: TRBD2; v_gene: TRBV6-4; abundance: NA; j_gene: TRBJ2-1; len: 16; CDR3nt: TGTGCCAGCAGTGACTCGATGGCGGGGGGTGGTAATGAGCAGTTCTTC; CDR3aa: CASSDSMAGGGNEQFF
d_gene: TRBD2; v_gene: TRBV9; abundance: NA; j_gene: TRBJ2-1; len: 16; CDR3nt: TGTGCCAGCAGCGTAGCCTTAGGGACTAGCGGAAATGAGCAGTTCTTC; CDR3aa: CASSVALGTSGNEQFF
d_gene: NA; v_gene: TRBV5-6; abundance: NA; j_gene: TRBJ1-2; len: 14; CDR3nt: TGTGCCAGCAGCTTGGGACAGGCTAACTATGGCTACACCTTC; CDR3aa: CASSLGQANYGYTF
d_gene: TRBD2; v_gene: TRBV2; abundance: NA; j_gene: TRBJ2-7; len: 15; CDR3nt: TGTGCCAGCAGTGAAAACGGGGGGGGAGCCTACGAGCAGTACTTC; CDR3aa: CASSENGGGAYEQYF
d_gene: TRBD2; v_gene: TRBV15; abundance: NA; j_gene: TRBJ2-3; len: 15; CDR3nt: TGTGCCACCAGCGATACGCGGGAGGGGCCAGATACGCAGTATTTT; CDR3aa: CATSDTREGPDTQYF
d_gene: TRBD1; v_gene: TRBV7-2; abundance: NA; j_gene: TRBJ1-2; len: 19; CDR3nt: TGTGCCAGCAGCTTCCGCCACTCGCAGGACAGGGAGATGCACTATGGCTACACCTTC; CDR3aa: CASSFRHSQDREMHYGYTF
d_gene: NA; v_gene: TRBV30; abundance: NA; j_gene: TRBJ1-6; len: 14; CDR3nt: TGTGCCTGGAGGGAAGGGAATAGCGATTCACCCCTCCACTTT; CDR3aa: CAWREGNSDSPLHF
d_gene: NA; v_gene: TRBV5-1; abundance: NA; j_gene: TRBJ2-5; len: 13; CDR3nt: TGCGCCAGCAGCTTTCCCCAGGGAGAGACCCAGTACTTC; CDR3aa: CASSFPQGETQYF
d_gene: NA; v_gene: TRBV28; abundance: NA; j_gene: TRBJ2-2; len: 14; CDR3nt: TGTGCCAGCGACGACTACCTGAACACCGGGGAGCTGTTTTTT; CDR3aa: CASDDYLNTGELFF
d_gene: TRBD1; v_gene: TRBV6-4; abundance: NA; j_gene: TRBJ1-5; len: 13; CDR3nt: TGTGCCAGCAGCCGGACAGGCGGCCAGCCCCAGCATTTT; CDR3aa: CASSRTGGQPQHF
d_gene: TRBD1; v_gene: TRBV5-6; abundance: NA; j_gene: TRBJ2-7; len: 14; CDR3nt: TGTGCCAGCCACGTGACAGGGGATAACTACGAGCAGTACTTC; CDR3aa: CASHVTGDNYEQYF
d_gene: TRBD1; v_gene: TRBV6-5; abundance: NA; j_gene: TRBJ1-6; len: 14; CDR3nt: TGTGCCAGCAGTAAACAGGGGGCGAGTTCACCCCTCCACTTT; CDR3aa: CASSKQGASSPLHF
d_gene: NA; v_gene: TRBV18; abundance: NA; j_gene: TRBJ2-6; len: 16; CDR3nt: TGTGCCAGTCCCCCGCATGCGTTCTCTGGGGCCAACGTCCTGACTTTC; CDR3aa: CASPPHAFSGANVLTF
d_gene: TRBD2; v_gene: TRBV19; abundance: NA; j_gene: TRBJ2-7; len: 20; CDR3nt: TGTGCCAGTAGTAATCGGTGGGGGCTAGCGGGAGCCCAATCCTCCTACGAGCAGTACTTC; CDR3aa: CASSNRWGLAGAQSSYEQYF
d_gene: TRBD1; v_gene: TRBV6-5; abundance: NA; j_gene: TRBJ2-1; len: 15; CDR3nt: TGTGCCAGCAGAGATTGGGACAGGGGTCTCAATGAGCAGTTCTTC; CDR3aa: CASRDWDRGLNEQFF
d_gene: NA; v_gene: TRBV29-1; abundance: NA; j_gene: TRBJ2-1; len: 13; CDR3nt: TGCACCAACGGGAAGGGTCGGGTCAATGAGCAGTTCTTC; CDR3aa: CTNGKGRVNEQFF
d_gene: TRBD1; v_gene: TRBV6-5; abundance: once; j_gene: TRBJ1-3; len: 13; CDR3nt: TGTGCCAGCAGTTCCAGGGGGGGAAACACCATATATTTT; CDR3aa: CASSSRGGNTIYF
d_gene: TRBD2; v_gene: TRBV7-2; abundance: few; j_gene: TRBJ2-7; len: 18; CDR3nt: TGTGCCAGCAGCTCACACCCGGGACTAGCGGGAGAGTCCTACGAGCAGTACTTC; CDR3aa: CASSSHPGLAGESYEQYF
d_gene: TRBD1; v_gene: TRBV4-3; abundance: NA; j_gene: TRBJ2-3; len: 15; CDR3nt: TGCGCCAGCAGCCCCAGGGGGCGACGTACAGATACGCAGTATTTT; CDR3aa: CASSPRGRRTDTQYF
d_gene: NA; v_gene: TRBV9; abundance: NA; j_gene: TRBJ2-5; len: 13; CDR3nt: TGTGCCAGCAGCGTAGAAACTGAAGGGGCCCAGTACTTC; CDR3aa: CASSVETEGAQYF
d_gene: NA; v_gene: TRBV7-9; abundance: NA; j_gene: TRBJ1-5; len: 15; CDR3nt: TGTGCCAGCAGCCCCCTTCGACGGGAGAATCAGCCCCAGCATTTT; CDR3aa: CASSPLRRENQPQHF
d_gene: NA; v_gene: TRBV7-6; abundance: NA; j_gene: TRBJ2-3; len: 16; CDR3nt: TGTGCCAGCAGCTCAGTAGGGGGGGCAAACACAGATACGCAGTATTTT; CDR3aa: CASSSVGGANTDTQYF
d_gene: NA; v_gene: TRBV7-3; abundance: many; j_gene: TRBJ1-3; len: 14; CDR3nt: TGTGCCAGCAGCCCAACAGGGCAGGGGAACACCATATATTTT; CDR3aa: CASSPTGQGNTIYF
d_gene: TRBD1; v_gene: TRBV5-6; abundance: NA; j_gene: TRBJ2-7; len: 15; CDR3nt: TGTGCCAGCAGGGTGCGCCGGGACAGATACTACGAGCAGTACTTC; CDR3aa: CASRVRRDRYYEQYF